This T cell receptor beta chain stems from a study of a mutant IDH1 vaccine in newly diagnosed glioma. Documented time point: week 23, last vaccination. Mutant IDH1 20-mer peptide, at 300 ug, made up each vaccine dose, with topical imiquimod. To note about this clone: No antigen is known for it.

The CDR3 consists of 17 residues. Germline assignment: CDR1 MGHRA and CDR2 YSYEKL. The V and J ends lost 4 bases and 8 bases, in that order; junction bases with no gene match: 16. The repertoire was sequenced with immunoSEQ multiplex PCR; TCRdb's copy has only in-frame clones and lacks some. The table includes 50,000 to 65,000 clones, 87% detected once. The clonotype was recovered from a man aged 35 to 55 with glioma. Sequences were derived from PBMCs, sampled from a glioma patient whose treatment included an IDH1 peptide vaccine. The V gene is TRBV4-1, the J gene TRBJ2-4, with 8 positions matching TRBD2. DNA for the CDR3: TGCGCCAGCAGCCTCGTAGCGGGAAGGGGGGGAGGGGACATTCAGTACTTC. Translating gives CASSLVAGRGGGDIQYF.